This T cell receptor beta chain stems from a study of T cells in Graves' hyperthyroidism and ophthalmopathy. Note on this clonotype: No antigen is known for it.

Amplification of TCR beta CDR3 regions was performed using RNA transcripts as template. The study used the HTBI primer set for a first-round RT-PCR of the TCR CDR3. TCRdb fed the multiplex PCR reads into MiXCR, producing one record per CDR3 protein. The sample includes hundreds of thousands of distinct CDR3 sequences, 14% of them seen just once. Investigators excluded patients with uncontrolled infection, other autoimmune disease, pregnancy or lactation. Study-level findings and limits: Most clonotypes that expanded in the thyroid above 0.001 also showed up in blood. Before onset, ophthalmopathy was predicted by the model a median approximately 6.7 months earlier.

This CDR3 has 14 amino acids. V was clipped by 7 bases and J by 6 bases, with 21 bases between them. CDR1 is SQVTM, CDR2 ANQGSEA, per germline. The sequenced sample consisted of blood. The chain couples TRBV29-1 to TRBJ1-2; no clear D gene. The sequence was collected from a woman in her forties or fifties with Graves' ophthalmopathy. This chain's CDR3 is CSAGNGPAADGYTF. The CDR3, as DNA: TGCAGCGCGGGAAACGGACCGGCGGCCGATGGCTACACCTTC.